Shown below are 6 T cell receptor beta chains from a single sample sequenced in a study of blood T cell repertoires in COVID-19. The data were produced by immunoSEQ multiplex PCR, yet TCRdb's version contains in-frame clones alone and is incomplete. The sample has under 400,000 clones, more than 75% seen once. The sequenced material came from PBMCs or T cells enriched from blood (not recorded which). The source is a man between 35 and 55 years old in a cohort exposed to, infected with or recovered from COVID-19 (not recorded which).

This chain joins TRBV5-1 and TRBJ2-1; D unclear. V was clipped by 0 bases and J by 2 bases, with 6 bases between them. Germline lookup yields CDR1 SGHRS and CDR2 YFSETQ. The CDR3 runs 14 residues. The CDR3 nucleotides read TGCGCCAGCAGCTTGGCTTTAACCTACAATGAGCAGTTCTTC. It is translated as CASSLALTYNEQFF.

The CDR3 protein is CATSRDGFYGYTF. For the CDR3, the DNA is TGTGCCACCAGCAGAGATGGCTTCTATGGCTACACCTTC. The V gene is TRBV15, the J gene TRBJ1-2; no clear D gene. The CDR3 has 13 residues. Per the germline V gene, CDR1 is LNHNV and CDR2 is YYDKDF (reference sequence). Trimming cost V 0 bases and J 4 bases, with 6 bases left between them.

The chain joins TRBV6-5 to TRBJ1-5; 7 positions agree with TRBD1. Germline CDR1 and CDR2: MNHEY and SVGAGI. The CDR3 length is 13 residues. V was clipped by 7 bases and J by 6 bases; unmatched bases: 6. The CDR3 DNA reads TGTGCCAGCAACCAAGGGGGCTCTCAGCCCCAGCATTTT. It codes for CASNQGGSQPQHF.

The chain couples TRBV2 to TRBJ2-6; 7 bases match TRBD2. This CDR3 is 15 amino acids long. Germline V gene data show CDR1 as SNHLY and CDR2 as FYNNEI. Trimming removed 7 bases from V and 4 bases from J; junction bases left unmatched: 7. The CDR3 loop reads CASTGWGGGANVLTF. Written as DNA, the CDR3 is TGTGCCAGCACCGGATGGGGGGGAGGGGCCAACGTCCTGACTTTC.

The V gene is TRBV4-2, the J gene TRBJ2-4; TRBD2 aligns across 8 bases. The germline V gene encodes CDR1 LGHNA and CDR2 YNFKEQ. The CDR3 has 15 residues. The V segment lost 0 bases and the J segment 5 bases; nucleotides outside the gene matches: 3. Written as DNA, the CDR3 is TGTGCCAGCAGCCAAGAAGTACTAGCGGAAAACATTCAGTACTTC. This translates into CASSQEVLAENIQYF.

The CDR3 reads CASSRQGGGYGYTF. The DNA for the CDR3 is TGTGCCAGCAGTCGACAGGGGGGAGGCTATGGCTACACCTTC. The chain joins TRBV28 to TRBJ1-2; TRBD1 aligns across 9 bases. With 5 bases clipped from V and 4 bases from J, the junction kept 5 bases outside the gene matches. The CDR3 is made up of 14 amino acids. Germline CDR1 MDHEN, CDR2 SYDVKM.